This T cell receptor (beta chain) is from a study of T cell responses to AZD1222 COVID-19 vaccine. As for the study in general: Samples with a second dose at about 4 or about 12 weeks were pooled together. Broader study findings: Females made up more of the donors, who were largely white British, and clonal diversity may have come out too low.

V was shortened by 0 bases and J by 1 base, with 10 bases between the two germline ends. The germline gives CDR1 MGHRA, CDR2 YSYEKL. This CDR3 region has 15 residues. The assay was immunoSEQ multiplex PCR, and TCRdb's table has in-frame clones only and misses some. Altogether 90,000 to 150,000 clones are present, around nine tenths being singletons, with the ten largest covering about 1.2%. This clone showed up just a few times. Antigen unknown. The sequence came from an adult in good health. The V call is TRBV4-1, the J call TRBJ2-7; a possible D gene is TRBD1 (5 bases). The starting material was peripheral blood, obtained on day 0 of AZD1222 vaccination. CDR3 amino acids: CASSQDGAGSYEQYF. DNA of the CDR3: TGCGCCAGCAGCCAAGATGGCGCAGGGTCCTACGAGCAGTACTTC.